Presented here are 27 T cell receptor beta chains from one specimen sequenced in a study of shared clonotypes between healthy human individuals. Naive CD8 populations comprised CD45RO-negative cells positively selected for CCR7, excluding terminally differentiated effector memory CD45RA+ cells. Only in-frame clones appear in the TCRdb table, and some are missing; sequencing was by immunoSEQ multiplex PCR. Of hundreds of thousands of clones listed, approximately 96% are singletons. The sequenced sample consisted of naive CD8+ T cells sorted from blood. The receptor source for this set is a woman under 40 in good health.

Here the CDR3 DNA reads TGTGCCAGTAGACTTGCAACTAATGAAAAACTGTTTTTT. It is translated as CASRLATNEKLFF. J is TRBJ1-4 and V is TRBV19, with D hard to call. Germline CDR1 and CDR2: LNHDA and SQIVND (reference sequence). There are 13 residues in the CDR3. V was clipped by 6 bases and J by 0 bases, with 5 bases between them.

V usage is TRBV7-9 and J usage is TRBJ2-1; D is unresolved. V was cut by 6 bases and J by 8 bases, with 17 bases left in between. Germline V CDR1 and CDR2: SEHNR, FQNEAQ (reference sequence). The length of the CDR3 is 14 residues. The CDR3 DNA follows: TGTGCCAGCAGGAGACTGGACCCGCCAGATGAGCAGTTCTTC. Translation: CASRRLDPPDEQFF.

This clone was recorded only once. The V call is TRBV28, the J call TRBJ2-5; 8 nucleotides line up with TRBD2. This CDR3 spans 16 amino acids. V lost 0 bases, J lost 5 bases, and 8 bases stayed unmatched. The germline V gene has CDR1 MDHEN and CDR2 SYDVKM. CDR3 sequence: CASSLWGGRLRETQYF. The DNA of the CDR3 is TGTGCCAGCAGTTTATGGGGCGGGAGGCTTAGGGAGACCCAGTACTTC.

V is TRBV11-2 and J is TRBJ2-5; 9 bases line up with TRBD2. Germline V gene data show CDR1 as SGHAT and CDR2 as FQNNGV. After removal of 4 bases from V and 5 bases from J, the junction contained 5 bases not matched to a gene. The CDR3 runs 14 residues. The CDR3 DNA follows: TGTGCCAGCAGCTCGGGACTAGCATGGGAGACCCAGTACTTC. It translates to CASSSGLAWETQYF.

The V call is TRBV4-1, the J call TRBJ2-2; D may be TRBD1 or TRBD2 (5 bases each). Germline V gives CDR1 MGHRA, CDR2 YSYEKL. Between the trimmed V and J ends, which lost 2 bases and 5 bases, there was a span of 12 bases. The CDR3 spans 15 residues. The DNA of the CDR3 is TGCGCCAGCAGCCAACGGGACCACGTAACCGGGGAGCTGTTTTTT. As protein: CASSQRDHVTGELFF.

The genes are TRBV9 and TRBJ2-1; a possible D gene is TRBD2 (6 bases). The CDR3 has 16 amino acids. Between the trimmed V and J ends, which lost 6 bases and 0 bases, there was a span of 16 bases. Looked up from germline, CDR1 is SGDLS and CDR2 is YYNGEE. The CDR3 bases are TGTGCCAGCACCCTACGCTGGGAGGACTCCTACAATGAGCAGTTCTTC. The encoded protein is CASTLRWEDSYNEQFF.

The chain uses TRBV19 and TRBJ2-1, with D maybe TRBD2 (6 bases). Germline assignment: CDR1 LNHDA and CDR2 SQIVND (reference sequence). CDR3 size: 14 residues. The V end lost 3 bases, the J end lost 4 bases, and 10 bases lay between the germline ends. The CDR3 DNA sequence: TGTGCCAGTAGTATCGTAGCGGAGTACAATGAGCAGTTCTTC. Translated, it gives CASSIVAEYNEQFF. The variable domain in full, completed from reference TRBV19 and TRBJ2-1, reads DGGITQSPKYLFRKEGQNVTLSCEQNLNHDAMYWYRQDPGQGLRLIYYSQIVNDFQKGDIAEGYSVSREKKESFPLTVTSAQKNPTAFYLCASSIVAEYNEQFFGPGTRLTVL.

This chain uses TRBV14 with TRBJ2-3, with D possibly TRBD2 on 6 matching bases. CDR1 SGHDN and CDR2 FVKESK come from the germline V gene. The CDR3 is 19 amino acids. V was shortened by 0 bases and J by 1 base, with 20 bases between the two germline ends. CDR3 loop: CASSQDSRDSAWGTDTQYF. DNA of the CDR3: TGTGCCAGCAGCCAAGACAGCCGGGACTCGGCGTGGGGCACAGATACGCAGTATTTT.

The V call is TRBV19, the J call TRBJ1-1; D is unresolved. Germline lookup yields CDR1 LNHDA and CDR2 SQIVND (reference sequence). Trimming removed 2 bases from V and 1 base from J, with 8 bases in between. The CDR3 is 14 amino acids. The CDR3 loop reads CASSIRPGNTEAFF. The CDR3 DNA follows: TGTGCCAGTAGTATAAGGCCTGGGAACACTGAAGCTTTCTTT.

This clone was seen just once. The chain joins TRBV5-4 to TRBJ2-1, with D hard to call. The CDR3 consists of 11 residues. Trimming took off 3 bases at V and 8 bases at J, with 6 bases between the two ends. Germline CDR1 SGHNT, CDR2 YYREEE (reference sequence). CDR3: CASSSQHEQFF. Written as DNA, the CDR3 is TGTGCCAGCAGCTCACAGCATGAGCAGTTCTTC. Filled out from reference TRBV5-4 and TRBJ2-1, the complete variable domain reads ETGVTQSPTHLIKTRGQQVTLRCSSQSGHNTVSWYQQALGQGPQFIFQYYREEENGRGNFPPRFSGLQFPNYSSELNVNALELDDSALYLCASSSQHEQFFGPGTRLTVL.

V is TRBV11-3 and J is TRBJ2-5; TRBD1 matches 9 bases. Germline V gene data show CDR1 as SGHNT and CDR2 as YENEEA. Trimming cost V 3 bases and J 5 bases; bases outside gene matches: 13. The CDR3 has 17 amino acids. CDR3 DNA sequence: TGTGCCAGCAGCTTTTGGAGAGGTCCAGGGACAGGGGAGACCCAGTACTTC. Protein sequence: CASSFWRGPGTGETQYF.

This clone has only one observation. The chain employs TRBV7-9 and TRBJ2-3; no firm D call. Looked up from germline, CDR1 is SEHNR and CDR2 is FQNEAQ (reference sequence). The CDR3 is made up of 13 amino acids. The V and J ends lost 4 bases and 6 bases respectively, with 11 bases between them. CDR3 sequence reads: CASSSLIEDTQYF. The CDR3 DNA follows: TGTGCCAGCAGCTCCCTGATAGAGGATACGCAGTATTTT.

The chain uses TRBV5-8 and TRBJ1-1; 11 bases map to TRBD1. The CDR3 is 16 residues long. CDR1 SGHTS and CDR2 YDEGEE come from the germline V gene. The trim removed 4 bases at V and 4 bases at J, leaving 9 bases unmatched. The CDR3 here is CASSDRDRGSSTEAFF. In nucleotides, the CDR3 is TGTGCCAGCAGCGACCGGGACAGGGGGTCTTCCACTGAAGCTTTCTTT.

V usage is TRBV6-5 and J usage is TRBJ2-7; a weak D match, TRBD1 (5 bases). The V gene's germline CDR1 is MNHEY and CDR2 SVGAGI. The CDR3 sequence is 13 residues long. Trimming pared 6 bases from V and 4 bases from J, leaving 13 bases between. The DNA for the CDR3 is TGTGCCAGCAGCCTGAACTCAGGGTACGAGCAGTACTTC. Protein: CASSLNSGYEQYF.

The chain combines TRBV6-1 with TRBJ2-7; D unclear. The CDR3 covers 13 residues. Germline V gene lookup returns CDR1 MNHNS and CDR2 SASEGT. V was clipped by 5 bases and J by 5 bases, with 13 bases between them. DNA of the CDR3: TGTGCCAGCAGTACAGACCCTCTACACGAGCAGTACTTC. This codes for CASSTDPLHEQYF.

The CDR3 protein is CASSQEVGTYIGYGYTF. CDR3 coding DNA: TGTGCCAGCAGCCAAGAGGTCGGGACTTACATCGGCTATGGCTACACCTTC. The J gene is TRBJ1-2, the V gene TRBV14; TRBD1 is a possible D gene (5 bases). The ends were cut back, 0 bases at V and 4 bases at J, with 18 bases in the middle. Germline V CDR1 and CDR2: SGHDN, FVKESK. The CDR3 is 17 residues long. Drawing the rest from reference TRBV14 and TRBJ1-2, the complete variable domain is EAGVTQFPSHSVIEKGQTVTLRCDPISGHDNLYWYRRVMGKEIKFLLHFVKESKQDESGMPNNRFLAERTGGTYSTLKVQPAELEDSGVYFCASSQEVGTYIGYGYTFGSGTRLTVV.

V is TRBV5-4 and J is TRBJ2-7; D is possibly TRBD1 (6 bases). Trimming removed 9 bases from V and 7 bases from J, with 23 bases in between. CDR3 size: 14 residues. From germline, CDR1 is SGHNT and CDR2 YYREEE (reference sequence). CDR3 amino acids: CAIQNRDIALEQYF. CDR3 DNA: TGTGCCATCCAAAACCGGGACATCGCATTAGAGCAGTACTTC.

The V gene is TRBV28, the J gene TRBJ2-7, with D unresolved. The germline V gene has CDR1 MDHEN and CDR2 SYDVKM. The CDR3 loop spans 12 amino acids. V was trimmed by 5 bases and J by 4 bases, leaving 9 bases between them. The CDR3 bases are TGTGCCAGCAGTGCCGCCCTGTACGAGCAGTACTTC. This codes for CASSAALYEQYF. Drawing the rest from reference TRBV28 and TRBJ2-7, the complete variable domain is DVKVTQSSRYLVKRTGEKVFLECVQDMDHENMFWYRQDPGLGLRLIYFSYDVKMKEKGDIPEGYSVSREKKERFSLILESASTNQTSMYLCASSAALYEQYFGPGTRLTVT.

The gene calls are TRBV5-6 and TRBJ1-2; D not certain. The CDR3 runs 13 residues. CDR1 and CDR2 (germline): SGHDT, YYEEEE. V was trimmed by 5 bases and J by 4 bases, leaving 12 bases between them. The CDR3: CASSKTSVYGYTF. CDR3 sequence (DNA): TGTGCCAGCAGTAAGACATCGGTCTATGGCTACACCTTC.

CDR3 sequence reads: CASSVVSAGELFF. In DNA, the CDR3 is TGTGCCAGCAGCGTAGTTTCTGCCGGGGAGCTGTTTTTT. The V and J genes are TRBV9 and TRBJ2-2; no clear D. The CDR3 has 13 residues. From germline, CDR1 is SGDLS and CDR2 YYNGEE. Trimming took 0 bases from V and 6 from J, leaving 6 bases between them.

This chain connects TRBV27 to TRBJ2-1, with D uncertain. Germline V gene lookup returns CDR1 MNHEY and CDR2 SMNVEV (reference sequence). V dropped 6 bases and J dropped 6 bases, with 6 bases sitting between them. The CDR3 covers 11 residues. The CDR3 protein is CASSMSNEQFF. The CDR3, as DNA: TGTGCCAGCAGCATGAGCAATGAGCAGTTCTTC.

V is TRBV28 and J is TRBJ1-2, with 11 bases that match TRBD1. Trimming at V came to 2 bases and at J to 3 bases, leaving 2 bases not matched to a gene. The V gene's germline CDR1 is MDHEN and CDR2 SYDVKM. This CDR3 spans 15 amino acids. The CDR3 is CASSLTGQGDYGYTF. As DNA, the CDR3 is TGTGCCAGCAGTTTAACGGGACAGGGGGACTATGGCTACACCTTC.

The chain has TRBV5-8 and TRBJ2-1, with D hard to call. CDR3 length: 12 residues. V was cut by 1 base and J by 5 bases, with 4 bases left in between. The germline V gene encodes CDR1 SGHTS and CDR2 YDEGEE. The CDR3: CASSLTDNEQFF. In DNA, the CDR3 is TGTGCCAGCAGCTTGACCGACAATGAGCAGTTCTTC.

The V gene is TRBV29-1, the J gene TRBJ1-2; D uncertain. Germline V gene data show CDR1 as SQVTM and CDR2 as ANQGSEA. V was pared by 4 bases and J by 4 bases, with 7 bases between. The CDR3 length is 11 residues. CDR3 loop: CSVGDIYGYTF. CDR3 bases: TGCAGCGTTGGAGACATCTATGGCTACACCTTC.

CDR3 in amino acids: CASDSTVSGDKQYF. The CDR3 DNA sequence: TGTGCCAGCGATTCTACAGTCTCTGGGGACAAGCAGTACTTC. The chain joins TRBV6-6 to TRBJ2-7, with D possibly being TRBD1 (6 bases). V shed 8 bases and J shed 8 bases, with 22 bases lying between them. This CDR3 is built from 14 residues. Germline CDR1 MNHNY, CDR2 SVGAGI (reference sequence).

V is TRBV13 and J is TRBJ2-1; a weak D match, TRBD2 (5 bases). CDR1 is PRHDT, CDR2 FYEKMQ, per germline (reference sequence). V was shortened by 7 bases and J by 7 bases, with 17 bases between the two germline ends. The CDR3 length is 14 residues. CDR3 DNA sequence: TGTGCCAGCACCCAAGGTCTAGCTGAGAATGAGCAGTTCTTC. Protein sequence: CASTQGLAENEQFF.

The chain couples TRBV23-1 to TRBJ2-1; 8 bases map to TRBD1. TRBV23-1 is an ORF, with its function uncertain. The V gene end was trimmed by 10 bases and the J gene end by 8 bases; junction bases not matched to a gene: 10. There are 13 residues in the CDR3. The CDR3 nucleotides are TGCGCCACCGGACAGGGCCCGTGTGATGAGCAGTTCTTC. Its protein product is CATGQGPCDEQFF.